This T cell receptor (beta chain) is drawn from a study of blood T cell repertoires in COVID-19. As for the study in general: The United States, Italy and Spain were the sources of the acute and convalescent COVID-19 samples. T cells, B-cell-depleted T cells, or PBMCs supplied cDNA or gDNA.

Under the authors' procedure: Scientists estimated how many nucleated cells there were by amplifying reference gene primers. This table comes from immunoSEQ multiplex PCR, and its TCRdb copy is limited to in-frame clones, with some not included. From that table come the V and J calls and clone size; the DNA was used to work out D and trimming. The sample holds under 300,000 clones; 65% to 90% are singletons and the top ten take 13%. Germline V lookup: CDR1 KGHSY, CDR2 FQNENV. V lost 2 bases and J lost 2, with 8 bases in between. The CDR3 is 14 residues long. The sample was peripheral blood. This chain uses TRBV16 with TRBJ2-3; weak D call: TRBD2 (6 bases). The receptor comes from a human donor in a cohort sampled during active COVID-19. CDR3 region: CASSQGGTTDTQYF. Here the CDR3 DNA reads TGTGCCAGCAGCCAAGGGGGGACCACAGATACGCAGTATTTT.